This T cell receptor (beta chain) was documented in a study of CD8 T cells in Susac syndrome. Reverse transcription of about 0.5 to 1 ug RNA used random hexamers. Coverage of TCR beta CDR3 amplification by immunoSEQ multiplex PCR extended to 54 Vbeta and 13 Jbeta. TCRdb re-analysed the immunoSEQ multiplex PCR reads in MiXCR, keeping a single row per CDR3 protein. Among over 80,000 distinct CDR3 sequences listed, around 93% were seen once. Sequencing of TCR beta was performed on blood CD8+ and CD4+ T cells. A single count supports this clonotype. Trimming shortened V by 6 bases and J by 5 bases, and 17 bases separated the two germline ends. The CDR3 is 15 residues long. Germline lookup yields CDR1 MRHNA and CDR2 SNTAGT.

The chain couples TRBV6-4 to TRBJ2-1; D tentatively fits TRBD1 or TRBD2 (6 bases each). Input material: CD8+ T cells from PBMCs. This TCR was sampled from a human donor in good health. CDR3 sequence reads: CASRRGGPNHNEQFF. CDR3 nucleotides: TGTGCCAGCAGGAGAGGGGGGCCGAATCACAATGAGCAGTTCTTC.